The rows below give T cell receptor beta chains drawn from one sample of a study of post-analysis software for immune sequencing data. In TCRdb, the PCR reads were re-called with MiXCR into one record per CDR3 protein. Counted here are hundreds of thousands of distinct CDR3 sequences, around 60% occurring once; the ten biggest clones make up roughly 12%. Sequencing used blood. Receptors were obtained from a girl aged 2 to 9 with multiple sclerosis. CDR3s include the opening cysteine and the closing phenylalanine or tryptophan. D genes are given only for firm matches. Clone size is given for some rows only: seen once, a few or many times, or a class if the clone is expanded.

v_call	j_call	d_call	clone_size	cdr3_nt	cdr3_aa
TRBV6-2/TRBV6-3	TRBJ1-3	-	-	TGTGCCAGCAGTTACTCCTCGGGAGGCGCTAGCTCTGGAAACACCATATATTTT	CASSYSSGGASSGNTIYF
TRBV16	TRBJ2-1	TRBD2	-	TGTGCCAGCAGCCAACAGGCGGGAGGGCACAATGAGCAGTTCTTC	CASSQQAGGHNEQFF
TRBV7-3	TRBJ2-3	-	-	TGTGCCAGCAGCTCCCCTTCTTTGCCGCAGTATTTT	CASSSPSLPQYF
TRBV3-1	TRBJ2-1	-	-	TGTGCCAGCAGCCCTTATATTTGGGGGGCGAACAATGAGCAGTTCTTC	CASSPYIWGANNEQFF
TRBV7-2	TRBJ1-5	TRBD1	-	TGTGCCAGCAGACAGGGGGGTAGCAATCAGCCCCAGCATTTT	CASRQGGSNQPQHF
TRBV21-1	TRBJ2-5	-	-	TGTGCCAGCGGAAGGGGGCGACCGGTCCAAGAGACCCAGTACTTC	CASGRGRPVQETQYF
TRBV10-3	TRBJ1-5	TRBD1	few	TGTGCCATCAGTGGGGACAGTTATGATCAGCCCCAGCATTTT	CAISGDSYDQPQHF
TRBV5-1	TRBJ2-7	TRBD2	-	TGCGCCAGCAGCTTCCAGACTAGCGGATACGAGCAGTACTTC	CASSFQTSGYEQYF
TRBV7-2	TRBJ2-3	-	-	TGTGCCAGCAGCGGATTCGCCGGCGGCGGGACAGATACGCAGTATTTT	CASSGFAGGGTDTQYF
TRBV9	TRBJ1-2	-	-	TGTGCCAGCAGCGTAGGGGAGGGACCCTATGGTAGCTACACCTTC	CASSVGEGPYGSYTF